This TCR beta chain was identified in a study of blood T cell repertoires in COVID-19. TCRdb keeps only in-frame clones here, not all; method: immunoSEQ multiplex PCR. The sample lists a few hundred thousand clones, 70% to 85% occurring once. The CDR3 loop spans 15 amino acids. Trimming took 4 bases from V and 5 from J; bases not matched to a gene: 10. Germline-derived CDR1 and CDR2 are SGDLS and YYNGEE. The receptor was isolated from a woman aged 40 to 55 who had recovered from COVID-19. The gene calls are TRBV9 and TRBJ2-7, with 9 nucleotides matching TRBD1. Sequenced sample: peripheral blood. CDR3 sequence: CASSPPGQGSHEQYF. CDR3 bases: TGTGCCAGCAGCCCACCGGGACAGGGATCCCACGAGCAGTACTTC.